This T cell receptor beta chain derives from a study of CD8+CD57+ T cells in acquired aplastic anemia. Study overall: Sorted CD4+ and CD8+ cells gave a mean 3.2 ug DNA, range about 0.19 to 27.4 ug.

Genomic DNA constituted the template upon which TCR beta VDJ and CDR3 profiling was performed. TCRdb re-called the reads through MiXCR, storing one row per CDR3 protein. This table has approximately 160,000 distinct CDR3 sequences, roughly 50% appearing once. CDR1 and CDR2 from the germline V gene are ENHRY and SYGVKD. The CDR3 consists of 17 residues. Note on this clonotype: Compared with germline, one end of the junction differs, possibly owing to a read error.

Patients picked for sequencing had shown CD8+CD57+ cell expansion detected by flow cytometry. The cohort consisted entirely of patients having severe acquired aplastic anemia. This rearrangement joins TRBV10-3 to TRBJ2-3; a weak D match, TRBD2 (5 bases). This TCR was recovered from a human donor with aplastic anemia. The sequencing input was sorted CD4+, CD8+, or CD8+CD57+ T cells (not recorded which) from PBMCs. CDR3 in amino acids: CASSLSGGQRSTDTQYF. DNA for the CDR3: TGTGCCAGCAGTTTATCGGGCGGCCAGCGGAGCACAGATACGCAGTATTTT.